The rows below give T cell receptor beta chains drawn from one sample of a study of shared clonotypes between healthy human individuals. Some clones are missing from TCRdb's copy, which holds only in-frame ones; the method was immunoSEQ multiplex PCR. The sample holds 2 million or so clones, 85% to 95% seen once. The sequencing sample was made of naive CD4+ T cells sorted from blood. The origin of the receptors is a man aged 18 to 30 in good health. Each CDR3 is given with its conserved first and last residue. Fields, in order: clone size, V gene, D gene, J gene, CDR3 DNA, CDR3 protein. A D gene is named only where the DNA matches it firmly. A clone size is listed for some rows: how often the clone was seen (once, few, many), or a class if it is expanded.

abundance: .; v_gene: TRBV4-2; d_gene: .; j_gene: TRBJ1-1; CDR3nt: TGTGCCAGCAGCCCCGGCCCCATGAACACTGAAGCTTTCTTT; CDR3aa: CASSPGPMNTEAFF
abundance: once; v_gene: TRBV11-2; d_gene: .; j_gene: TRBJ2-2; CDR3nt: TGTGCCAGCAGCTTAAGGTTGTCGGCCGGGGAGCTGTTTTTT; CDR3aa: CASSLRLSAGELFF
abundance: .; v_gene: TRBV19; d_gene: .; j_gene: TRBJ1-2; CDR3nt: TGTGCCAGTAGTGTGGGGACGAATACTTACGGCTACACCTTC; CDR3aa: CASSVGTNTYGYTF
abundance: .; v_gene: TRBV30; d_gene: .; j_gene: TRBJ1-5; CDR3nt: TGTGCCTGGAGTGTATCGACAGGCGGCAATCAGCCCCAGCATTTT; CDR3aa: CAWSVSTGGNQPQHF
abundance: once; v_gene: TRBV7-2; d_gene: TRBD2; j_gene: TRBJ2-7; CDR3nt: TGTGCCAGCAGCTTAATGAGGACTAGCGGGACCTACGAGCAGTACTTC; CDR3aa: CASSLMRTSGTYEQYF
abundance: .; v_gene: TRBV7-9; d_gene: .; j_gene: TRBJ2-1; CDR3nt: TGTGCCAGCAGCTTAGCGCTGTCGACCAAACCCCCACTCCGCAATGAGCAGTTCTTC; CDR3aa: CASSLALSTKPPLRNEQFF
abundance: .; v_gene: TRBV27; d_gene: TRBD2; j_gene: TRBJ2-5; CDR3nt: TGTGCCAGCAGACGGGGACTAGCGGGGAAGGAGACCCAGTACTTC; CDR3aa: CASRRGLAGKETQYF
abundance: .; v_gene: TRBV18; d_gene: TRBD2; j_gene: TRBJ2-2; CDR3nt: TGTGCCAGCTCACTGAGCTATCTGGGGGCGCCAGGACTAGCGCACACCGGGGAGCTGTTTTTT; CDR3aa: CASSLSYLGAPGLAHTGELFF
abundance: .; v_gene: TRBV6-6; d_gene: TRBD1; j_gene: TRBJ2-7; CDR3nt: TGTGCCAGCAGATGGACAGGGGAAGAGCAGTACTTC; CDR3aa: CASRWTGEEQYF
abundance: .; v_gene: TRBV25-1; d_gene: TRBD1; j_gene: TRBJ1-2; CDR3nt: TGTGCCAGCAGTCGAATGGGGACAGGGACGGAAGGCTACACCTTC; CDR3aa: CASSRMGTGTEGYTF
abundance: .; v_gene: TRBV10-3; d_gene: TRBD2; j_gene: TRBJ2-3; CDR3nt: TGTGCCGTTTGGACTAGCGGGGGAACAGATACGCAGTATTTT; CDR3aa: CAVWTSGGTDTQYF
abundance: .; v_gene: TRBV28; d_gene: .; j_gene: TRBJ1-4; CDR3nt: TGTGCCAGCCTTAAAAGGGGGAGAGATGGAACTAATGAAAAACTGTTTTTT; CDR3aa: CASLKRGRDGTNEKLFF
abundance: .; v_gene: TRBV5-4; d_gene: .; j_gene: TRBJ1-2; CDR3nt: TGTGCCAGCAGCTTGGGGCAGGCTTATAACTATGGCTACACCTTC; CDR3aa: CASSLGQAYNYGYTF
abundance: .; v_gene: TRBV7-2; d_gene: .; j_gene: TRBJ2-7; CDR3nt: TGTGCCAGCAGCTTAATCTACGAGCAGTACTTC; CDR3aa: CASSLIYEQYF
abundance: .; v_gene: TRBV6-5; d_gene: .; j_gene: TRBJ1-1; CDR3nt: TGTGCCAGTGGGTCGGGCACTGAAGCTTTCTTT; CDR3aa: CASGSGTEAFF
abundance: .; v_gene: TRBV29-1; d_gene: .; j_gene: TRBJ2-5; CDR3nt: TGCAGCGCCCAGAGGGCCCTCGTTATGCAAGAGACCCAGTACTTC; CDR3aa: CSAQRALVMQETQYF
abundance: .; v_gene: TRBV6-1; d_gene: .; j_gene: TRBJ1-4; CDR3nt: TGTGCCAGCAGAAGGACAGCATCAACTAATGAAAAACTGTTTTTT; CDR3aa: CASRRTASTNEKLFF
abundance: .; v_gene: TRBV5-1; d_gene: .; j_gene: TRBJ2-1; CDR3nt: TGCGCCAGCAGCCTTGGGAATGAGCAGTTCTTC; CDR3aa: CASSLGNEQFF
abundance: .; v_gene: TRBV7-2; d_gene: .; j_gene: TRBJ1-4; CDR3nt: TGTGCCAGCAGCTTAGGGTCACTGGCTAATGAAAAACTGTTTTTT; CDR3aa: CASSLGSLANEKLFF
abundance: .; v_gene: TRBV10-3; d_gene: TRBD2; j_gene: TRBJ2-7; CDR3nt: TGTGCCATCAGTGGCCCTAGCGGGACCTACGAGCAGTACTTC; CDR3aa: CAISGPSGTYEQYF
abundance: .; v_gene: TRBV18; d_gene: .; j_gene: TRBJ2-2; CDR3nt: TGTGCCAGCTCACCACAGCGACTCACCGGGGAGCTGTTTTTT; CDR3aa: CASSPQRLTGELFF
abundance: .; v_gene: TRBV2; d_gene: .; j_gene: TRBJ2-1; CDR3nt: TGTGCCAGCAGTGACTCCGGGACTGTAAATGAGCAGTTCTTC; CDR3aa: CASSDSGTVNEQFF
abundance: .; v_gene: TRBV27; d_gene: .; j_gene: TRBJ1-5; CDR3nt: TGTGCCAGCAGTTTTTCTAGCAATCAGCCCCAGCATTTT; CDR3aa: CASSFSSNQPQHF
abundance: few; v_gene: TRBV2; d_gene: .; j_gene: TRBJ2-7; CDR3nt: TGTGCCAGCGGGGTCAGCCTCGAGCAGTACTTC; CDR3aa: CASGVSLEQYF
abundance: .; v_gene: TRBV2; d_gene: .; j_gene: TRBJ2-3; CDR3nt: TGTGCCAGCACCGGGACCCGCACAGATACGCAGTATTTT; CDR3aa: CASTGTRTDTQYF
abundance: .; v_gene: TRBV19; d_gene: TRBD1; j_gene: TRBJ2-1; CDR3nt: TGTGCCAGTATGAGGACAGGACACTACAATGAGCAGTTCTTC; CDR3aa: CASMRTGHYNEQFF
abundance: .; v_gene: TRBV19; d_gene: .; j_gene: TRBJ1-2; CDR3nt: TGTGCCAGTAGTATTCGCCCGGAGGGGGGCTACACCTTC; CDR3aa: CASSIRPEGGYTF
abundance: .; v_gene: TRBV11-3; d_gene: .; j_gene: TRBJ2-4; CDR3nt: TGTGCCAGCAGCTCCTCGTACGGGGGCATTCAGTACTTC; CDR3aa: CASSSSYGGIQYF
abundance: .; v_gene: TRBV7-9; d_gene: .; j_gene: TRBJ1-4; CDR3nt: TGTGCCAGCAGCTCCCCAAGGGACTATAATGAAAAACTGTTTTTT; CDR3aa: CASSSPRDYNEKLFF
abundance: once; v_gene: TRBV4-1; d_gene: .; j_gene: TRBJ1-1; CDR3nt: TGCGCCAGCAGCCAAGAACGCCCCGGGACTGAAGCTTTCTTT; CDR3aa: CASSQERPGTEAFF
abundance: .; v_gene: TRBV18; d_gene: .; j_gene: TRBJ2-5; CDR3nt: TGTGCCAGCTCACCACCCAATTTCGAGGGTGGGGAGACCCAGTACTTC; CDR3aa: CASSPPNFEGGETQYF
abundance: .; v_gene: TRBV5-4; d_gene: .; j_gene: TRBJ1-6; CDR3nt: TGTGCCAGCAGCTTGCTTTTTGGTTCACCCCTCCACTTT; CDR3aa: CASSLLFGSPLHF
abundance: .; v_gene: TRBV6-6; d_gene: TRBD1; j_gene: TRBJ1-1; CDR3nt: TGTGCCAGCAGTGGAGACAGGGTGGGTTTCACTGAAGCTTTCTTT; CDR3aa: CASSGDRVGFTEAFF
abundance: once; v_gene: TRBV6-1; d_gene: TRBD1; j_gene: TRBJ1-1; CDR3nt: TGTGCCAGCAGTGAGGCGAGGAGGGACAGGGGGCGAGGGACTGAAGCTTTCTTT; CDR3aa: CASSEARRDRGRGTEAFF
abundance: .; v_gene: TRBV7-2; d_gene: .; j_gene: TRBJ2-5; CDR3nt: TGTGCCAGCAGCTCGCAGTTCGGGGGCCAAGAGACCCAGTACTTC; CDR3aa: CASSSQFGGQETQYF
abundance: .; v_gene: TRBV4-2; d_gene: TRBD1; j_gene: TRBJ2-7; CDR3nt: TGTGCCAGCAGCCAAGTCCCGGGACAGGGGGAATACGAGCAGTACTTC; CDR3aa: CASSQVPGQGEYEQYF
abundance: .; v_gene: TRBV5-1; d_gene: .; j_gene: TRBJ2-5; CDR3nt: TGCGCCAGCAGCCAGCCCTACAGGGGGGGCAAAGAGACCCAGTACTTC; CDR3aa: CASSQPYRGGKETQYF